This TCR beta chain was documented in a study of cytomegalovirus exposure and HLA in healthy donors. With V trimmed by 4 bases and J by 0 bases, 7 bases remained unmatched. Germline assignment: CDR1 MNHEY and CDR2 SMNVEV (reference sequence). CDR3 size: 16 residues. Amplification used 60 Vbeta primers and 13 Jbeta primers. The method was immunoSEQ multiplex PCR; TCRdb's version includes in-frame clones alone and lacks a portion of them. The sample has about 160,000 clones, over 75% seen once. The specimen sequenced was PBMCs. The V call is TRBV27, the J call TRBJ2-7; TRBD1 matches 9 bases. The sequence was collected from a man in his fifties in good health and CMV-seropositive. In DNA, the CDR3 is TGTGCCAGCAGTTCTCAGCGGACAGGGGCCTCCTACGAGCAGTACTTC. It translates to CASSSQRTGASYEQYF.